A selection of T cell receptor beta chains follows, all from one sample in a study of CD4 T cells in relation to SARS-CoV-2 and coronaviruses. Method: immunoSEQ multiplex PCR; TCRdb's copy keeps in-frame clones and lacks some. The table records approximately 50,000 clones, about 90% of them present only once. The specimen sequenced was naive CD4+ T cells from PBMCs. The receptors were gathered from an adult with COVID-19. The CDR3 runs from the conserved cysteine through the conserved F or W. D genes are given only for firm matches. The size entry is marked missing in some rows and otherwise reads once, few, many or a size class.

V	D	J	size	DNA	CDR3
TRBV6-5	.	TRBJ2-6	.	TGTGCCAGCAACCCAAGATCTGGGGCCAACGTCCTGACTTTC	CASNPRSGANVLTF
TRBV28	.	TRBJ2-7	.	TGTACCAGCAGTTTTTGGTACGAGCAGTACTTC	CTSSFWYEQYF
TRBV7-2	.	TRBJ2-3	.	TGTGCCAGCAGCCTCCCTCGTAGCGGAACAGATACGCAGTATTTT	CASSLPRSGTDTQYF
TRBV3-1/TRBV3-2	.	TRBJ2-3	.	TGTGCCAGCAGCCCCGGTTTTAGCACAGATACGCAGTATTTT	CASSPGFSTDTQYF
TRBV6-2/TRBV6-3	TRBD1	TRBJ2-1	.	TGTGCCAGCAGTTACGGGACAGGGGTCAATGAGCAGTTCTTC	CASSYGTGVNEQFF
TRBV18	.	TRBJ1-6	.	TGTGCCAGCTCACGAGGGACCGGACGACGGAATTCACCCCTCCACTTT	CASSRGTGRRNSPLHF
TRBV7-9	TRBD1	TRBJ2-7	.	TGTGCCAGCAGCTCCGAATACAGGGGGGCCTACGAGCAGTACTTC	CASSSEYRGAYEQYF
TRBV28	TRBD2	TRBJ2-4	.	TGTGCCAGCAAAGCGGGACTAGCGGGACTTCAGTACTTC	CASKAGLAGLQYF
TRBV3-1/TRBV3-2	.	TRBJ2-5	.	TGTGCCAGCAGAGAACAGGGGGGGGGACAAGAGACCCAGTACTTC	CASREQGGGQETQYF
TRBV2	.	TRBJ1-5	.	TGTGCCAGCACGTGGGTAGAGGGCAATCAGCCCCAGCATTTT	CASTWVEGNQPQHF
TRBV2	TRBD1	TRBJ2-2	.	TGTGCCAGCAGATCAGACAGGGCCGGGGAGCTGTTTTTT	CASRSDRAGELFF
TRBV10-1	.	TRBJ2-7	few	TGCGCCAGCAGTCCGTCTTATGATTTTTACGAGCAGTACTTC	CASSPSYDFYEQYF
TRBV19	TRBD1	TRBJ2-1	.	TGTGCCAGTAGTATAGTTGGGACAGGGTCCCATGAGCAGTTCTTC	CASSIVGTGSHEQFF
TRBV5-4	.	TRBJ1-2	.	TGTGCCAGCAGCTTTTCCCTCGGACAGACTCCTAAAAACTATGGCTACACCTTC	CASSFSLGQTPKNYGYTF
TRBV19	TRBD1	TRBJ1-2	.	TGTGCCAGTAGTATCTCAGGGGACAGGCCTCCTCCTGGCTACACCTTC	CASSISGDRPPPGYTF
TRBV10-1	.	TRBJ1-2	.	TGCGCCAGCAGTGAGAGCGGGTCGAAGGTCTGCGGCTACACCTTC	CASSESGSKVCGYTF
TRBV5-5	.	TRBJ1-1	.	TGTGCCAGCAGCTGGGGAGCCGACACTGAAGCTTTCTTT	CASSWGADTEAFF
TRBV3-1/TRBV3-2	.	TRBJ1-1	.	TGTGCCGGCAGCCAGATCCATGGAAAGTCCCTAAGACCCATGAACACTGAAGCTTTCTTT	CAGSQIHGKSLRPMNTEAFF
TRBV12-3/TRBV12-4	.	TRBJ2-5	.	TGTGCCAGCAGTTTTAAAAACCAAGAGACCCAGTACTTC	CASSFKNQETQYF
TRBV5-1	.	TRBJ2-1	.	TGCGCCAGCAGCTTGACCCAGTTCAATGAGCAGTTCTTC	CASSLTQFNEQFF
TRBV5-1	TRBD1	TRBJ1-1	.	TGCGCCAGCAGCTTTACAGGGGACACTGAAGCTTTCTTT	CASSFTGDTEAFF
TRBV27	.	TRBJ1-4	.	TGTGCCAGCAGTCCTACAGGGACGCCCGATGAAAAACTGTTTTTT	CASSPTGTPDEKLFF
TRBV5-4	.	TRBJ1-2	.	TGTGCCAGCAGCTCCGAGGTGAGAGGAGAATCCTATGGCTACACCTTC	CASSSEVRGESYGYTF
TRBV4-1	.	TRBJ2-7	few	TGCGCCAGCAGCCAGAGACTCAAAGGCTACGAGCAGTACTTC	CASSQRLKGYEQYF
TRBV2	.	TRBJ1-4	.	TGTGCCAGCTCAGAGGGACCAGGAGAAAAACTGTTTTTT	CASSEGPGEKLFF
TRBV11-2	.	TRBJ1-1	.	TGTGCCAGCAGCCGAGATGTGGGGGGCGCTGAAGCTTTCTTT	CASSRDVGGAEAFF
TRBV28	.	TRBJ1-1	.	TGTGCCAGCAGCCCCGGGGGTTGGACTGAAGCTTTCTTT	CASSPGGWTEAFF
TRBV5-1	.	TRBJ1-1	.	TGCGCCAGCAGCCCCGGACAGACGATGGGATTGAACACTGAAGCTTTCTTT	CASSPGQTMGLNTEAFF
TRBV11-2	.	TRBJ1-1	.	TGTGCCAGCAACATGATACAGGGAAGTTTTACTGAAGCTTTCTTT	CASNMIQGSFTEAFF
TRBV5-1	.	TRBJ2-3	once	TGCGCCAGCAGCGTCGGAGATACGCAGTATTTT	CASSVGDTQYF
TRBV19	TRBD2	TRBJ2-1	.	TGTGCCAGTACGTCCCAAGCGGGAGCCTACAATGAGCAGTTCTTC	CASTSQAGAYNEQFF
TRBV7-8	.	TRBJ2-1	.	TGTGCCAGCACCGCCGGGCGGGATCCCTACAATGAGCAGTTCTTC	CASTAGRDPYNEQFF
TRBV27	TRBD2	TRBJ2-3	.	TGTGCCAGCAGTTTAGGGTCTAGCGGGCTTGCAGATACGCAGTATTTT	CASSLGSSGLADTQYF
TRBV6-4	TRBD2	TRBJ2-1	.	TGTGCCAGCAGTGACACCGCTAGCGGGAGGGCCTCAAACTACAATGAGCAGTTCTTC	CASSDTASGRASNYNEQFF
TRBV6-1	TRBD2	TRBJ2-4	.	TGTGCCAGCAGTGAAGCGGAGGGAGGGGTCAAAAACATTCAGTACTTC	CASSEAEGGVKNIQYF
TRBV7-6	.	TRBJ2-3	.	TGTGCCAGCAGCTTGAGCGGTTTCCGCACAGATACGCAGTATTTT	CASSLSGFRTDTQYF